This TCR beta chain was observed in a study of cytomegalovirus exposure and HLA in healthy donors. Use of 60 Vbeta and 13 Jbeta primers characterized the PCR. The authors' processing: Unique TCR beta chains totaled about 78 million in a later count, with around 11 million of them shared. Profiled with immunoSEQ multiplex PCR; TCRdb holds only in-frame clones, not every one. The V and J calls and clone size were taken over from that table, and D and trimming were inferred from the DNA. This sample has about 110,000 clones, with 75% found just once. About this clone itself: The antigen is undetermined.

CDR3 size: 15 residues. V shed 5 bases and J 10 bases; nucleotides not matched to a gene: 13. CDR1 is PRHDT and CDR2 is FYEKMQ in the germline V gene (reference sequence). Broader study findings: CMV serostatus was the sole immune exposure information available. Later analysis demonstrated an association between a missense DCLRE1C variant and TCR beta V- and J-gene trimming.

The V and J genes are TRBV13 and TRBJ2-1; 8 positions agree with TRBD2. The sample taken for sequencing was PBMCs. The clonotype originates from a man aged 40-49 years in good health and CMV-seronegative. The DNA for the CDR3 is TGTGCCAGCAGCCGTGGGGGACTAGGGTCCCGGGAGCAGTTCTTC. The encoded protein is CASSRGGLGSREQFF.